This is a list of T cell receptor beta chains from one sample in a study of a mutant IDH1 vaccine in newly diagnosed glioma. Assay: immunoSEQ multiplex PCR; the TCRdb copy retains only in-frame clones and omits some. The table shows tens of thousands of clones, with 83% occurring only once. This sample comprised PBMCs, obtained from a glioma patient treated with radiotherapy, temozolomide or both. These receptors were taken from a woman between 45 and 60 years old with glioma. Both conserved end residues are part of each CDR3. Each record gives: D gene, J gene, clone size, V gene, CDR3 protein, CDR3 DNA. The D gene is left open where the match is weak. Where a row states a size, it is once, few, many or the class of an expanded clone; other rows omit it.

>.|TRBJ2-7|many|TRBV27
CASSSRQGPTYVEQYF
TGTGCCAGCAGTTCCCGGCAGGGGCCAACCTACGTCGAGCAGTACTTC
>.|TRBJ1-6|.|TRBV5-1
CASSPLDLTNRVSPLHF
TGCGCCAGCAGCCCCCTCGATTTGACTAACCGGGTGTCACCCCTCCACTTT
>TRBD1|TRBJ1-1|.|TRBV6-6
CASTWGTGTEAFF
TGTGCCAGCACCTGGGGGACAGGGACTGAAGCTTTCTTT
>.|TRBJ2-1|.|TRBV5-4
CASSLAGSSYNEQFF
TGTGCCAGCAGCTTGGCCGGCAGTTCCTACAATGAGCAGTTCTTC
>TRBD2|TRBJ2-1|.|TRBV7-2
CASSLGWSGVNEQFF
TGTGCCAGCAGCTTAGGATGGAGCGGGGTCAATGAGCAGTTCTTC
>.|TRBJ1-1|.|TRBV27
CASSREEYTEAFF
TGTGCCAGCAGTAGGGAGGAGTACACTGAAGCTTTCTTT
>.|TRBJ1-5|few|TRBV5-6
CASSVGQSNQPQHF
TGTGCCAGCAGCGTGGGGCAAAGCAATCAGCCCCAGCATTTT
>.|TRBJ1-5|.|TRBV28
CASSFRWGNQPQHF
TGTGCCAGCAGTTTCCGTTGGGGAAATCAGCCCCAGCATTTT
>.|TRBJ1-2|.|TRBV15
CATSRGGDSLYGYTF
TGTGCCACCAGCAGAGGGGGAGACAGCCTCTATGGCTACACCTTC
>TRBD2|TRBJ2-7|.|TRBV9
CASSVGLAATYEQYF
TGTGCCAGCAGCGTAGGCCTAGCGGCTACCTACGAGCAGTACTTC
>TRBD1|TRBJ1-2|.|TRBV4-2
CASSQRTGGVHGYTF
TGTGCCAGCAGCCAAAGGACAGGGGGCGTGCATGGCTACACCTTC
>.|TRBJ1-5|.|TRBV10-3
CAITAVTYSNQPQHF
TGTGCCATCACAGCAGTGACTTATAGCAATCAGCCCCAGCATTTT
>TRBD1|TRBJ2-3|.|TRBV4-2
CASSRGTGTDTQYF
TGTGCCAGCAGCCGAGGGACAGGCACAGATACGCAGTATTTT
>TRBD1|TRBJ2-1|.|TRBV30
CAWSAWAGGYNEQFF
TGTGCCTGGAGTGCGTGGGCAGGGGGCTACAATGAGCAGTTCTTC
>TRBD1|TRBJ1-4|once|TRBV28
CASRSTGQGNEKLFF
TGTGCCAGCAGGTCAACCGGACAGGGGAATGAAAAACTGTTTTTT
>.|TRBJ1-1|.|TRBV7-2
CASSVNTEAFF
TGTGCCAGCAGCGTGAACACTGAAGCTTTCTTT
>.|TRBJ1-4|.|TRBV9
CASSANTGLLGNEKLFF
TGTGCCAGCAGCGCCAATACAGGGTTATTAGGGAATGAAAAACTGTTTTTT
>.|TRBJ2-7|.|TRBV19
CASSVPSRGSYEQYF
TGTGCCAGTAGCGTTCCGTCGCGTGGGTCCTACGAGCAGTACTTC
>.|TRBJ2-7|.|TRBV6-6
CASSYTGQFYEQYF
TGTGCCAGCAGTTATACTGGACAGTTTTACGAGCAGTACTTC
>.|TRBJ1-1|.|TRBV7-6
CASSSQGVREWDTEAFF
TGTGCCAGCAGCTCCCAGGGTGTCCGGGAATGGGACACTGAAGCTTTCTTT
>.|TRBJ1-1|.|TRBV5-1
CASSLVQQNTEAFF
TGCGCCAGCAGCTTGGTCCAGCAGAACACTGAAGCTTTCTTT
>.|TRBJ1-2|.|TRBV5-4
CASSMDSGYTF
TGTGCCAGCAGCATGGACAGTGGCTACACCTTC
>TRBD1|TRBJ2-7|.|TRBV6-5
CASSRDRAREQYF
TGTGCCAGCAGTCGGGACAGGGCTCGGGAGCAGTACTTC
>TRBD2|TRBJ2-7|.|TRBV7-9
CASTQRGGGSYEQYF
TGTGCCAGCACCCAGAGGGGCGGGGGTTCCTACGAGCAGTACTTC
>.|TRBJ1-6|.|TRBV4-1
CASSQGQLNNSPLHF
TGCGCCAGCAGCCAAGGACAGCTTAATAATTCACCCCTCCACTTT
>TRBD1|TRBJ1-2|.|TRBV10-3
CAITKTGDEYGYTF
TGTGCCATCACCAAAACAGGGGATGAGTATGGCTACACCTTC
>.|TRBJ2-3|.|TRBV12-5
CASGSLGFTQYF
TGTGCTAGTGGGTCCCTGGGGTTTACGCAGTATTTT